This is a list of T cell receptor beta chains from one sample in a study of T-cell reconstitution after alpha-beta-depleted transplantation in children. From the PCR reads, TCRdb called clonotypes with MiXCR, one entry per CDR3 protein. This table holds about 110,000 distinct CDR3 sequences, almost 6.5% found once. The starting material was PBMCs, mostly from graft donor cells, obtained 360 days after TCRalphabeta/CD19-depleted stem cell transplant. The receptors shown here come from a male patient aged 2-10 years who had a stem cell transplant for acute lymphoblastic leukemia, so the T cells may come from the graft donor. CDR3s include the opening cysteine and the closing phenylalanine or tryptophan. The D gene is left open where the match is weak. The size field is filled for only some rows; it gives once, few, many or a size class.

abundance: few; d_gene: .; v_gene: TRBV7-9; j_gene: TRBJ2-6; CDR3aa: CASSSTYSGANVLTF; CDR3nt: TGTGCCAGCAGTTCCACCTACTCTGGGGCCAACGTCCTGACTTTC
abundance: many; d_gene: .; v_gene: TRBV2; j_gene: TRBJ2-3; CDR3aa: CASSDPRVVADTQYF; CDR3nt: TGTGCCAGCAGTGATCCCAGGGTCGTGGCAGATACGCAGTATTTT
abundance: few; d_gene: .; v_gene: TRBV27; j_gene: TRBJ2-7; CDR3aa: CASSLYGGTRIEQYF; CDR3nt: TGTGCCAGCAGTTTATATGGGGGGACACGTATCGAGCAGTACTTC
abundance: .; d_gene: .; v_gene: TRBV2; j_gene: TRBJ2-6; CDR3aa: CASSGPGTALEGANVLTF; CDR3nt: TGTGCCAGCAGTGGTCCCGGGACGGCCCTGGAAGGGGCCAACGTCCTGACTTTC
abundance: many; d_gene: .; v_gene: TRBV7-9; j_gene: TRBJ2-1; CDR3aa: CASSLDSRVDEQFF; CDR3nt: TGTGCCAGCAGCTTAGATTCCAGGGTGGATGAGCAGTTCTTC
abundance: many; d_gene: .; v_gene: TRBV28; j_gene: TRBJ1-3; CDR3aa: CASSSSGRKRNTIYF; CDR3nt: TGTGCCAGCAGCAGTTCGGGCAGGAAAAGAAACACCATATATTTT
abundance: many; d_gene: .; v_gene: TRBV28; j_gene: TRBJ2-7; CDR3aa: CASSLGNWYEQYF; CDR3nt: TGTGCCAGCAGTTTAGGGAATTGGTACGAGCAGTACTTC
abundance: many; d_gene: .; v_gene: TRBV27; j_gene: TRBJ1-1; CDR3aa: CASSLRLGMDTEAFF; CDR3nt: TGTGCCAGCAGTTTGCGGCTTGGCATGGACACTGAAGCTTTCTTT
abundance: many; d_gene: .; v_gene: TRBV4-3; j_gene: TRBJ2-7; CDR3aa: CASSQAGGHEQYF; CDR3nt: TGCGCCAGCAGCCAAGCCGGGGGGCACGAGCAGTACTTC
abundance: many; d_gene: .; v_gene: TRBV5-1; j_gene: TRBJ2-5; CDR3aa: CASSLGSRHQETQYF; CDR3nt: TGCGCCAGCAGCTTGGGCAGTAGGCACCAAGAGACCCAGTACTTC
abundance: many; d_gene: .; v_gene: TRBV7-9; j_gene: TRBJ1-5; CDR3aa: CASSFTGYSNQPQHF; CDR3nt: TGTGCCAGCAGCTTTACAGGGTATAGCAATCAGCCCCAGCATTTT
abundance: many; d_gene: .; v_gene: TRBV6-1; j_gene: TRBJ1-1; CDR3aa: CASSEGGGENTEAFF; CDR3nt: TGTGCCAGCAGTGAAGGTGGGGGCGAGAACACTGAAGCTTTCTTT